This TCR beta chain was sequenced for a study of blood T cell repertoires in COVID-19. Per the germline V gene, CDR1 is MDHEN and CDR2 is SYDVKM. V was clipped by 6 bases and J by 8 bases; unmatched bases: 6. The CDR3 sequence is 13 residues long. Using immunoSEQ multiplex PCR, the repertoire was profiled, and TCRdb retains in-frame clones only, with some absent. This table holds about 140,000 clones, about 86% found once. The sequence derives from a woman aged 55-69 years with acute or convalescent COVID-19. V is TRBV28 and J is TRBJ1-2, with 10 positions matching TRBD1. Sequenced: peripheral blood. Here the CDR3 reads CASRETGGTGYTF. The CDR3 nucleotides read TGTGCCAGCAGGGAGACAGGGGGCACGGGCTACACCTTC.